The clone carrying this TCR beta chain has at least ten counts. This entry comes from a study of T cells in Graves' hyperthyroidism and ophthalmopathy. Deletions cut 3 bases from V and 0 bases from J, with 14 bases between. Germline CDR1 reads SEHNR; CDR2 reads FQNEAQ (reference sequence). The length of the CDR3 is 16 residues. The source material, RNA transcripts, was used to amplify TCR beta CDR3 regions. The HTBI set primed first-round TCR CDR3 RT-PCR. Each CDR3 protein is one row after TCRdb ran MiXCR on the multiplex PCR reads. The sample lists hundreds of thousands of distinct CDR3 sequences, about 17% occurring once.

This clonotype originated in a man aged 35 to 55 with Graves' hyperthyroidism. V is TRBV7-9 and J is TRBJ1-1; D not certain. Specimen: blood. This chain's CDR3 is CASSFGFPDMNTEAFF. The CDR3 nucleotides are TGTGCCAGCAGCTTCGGATTCCCTGACATGAACACTGAAGCTTTCTTT.